Following are 23 T cell receptor beta chains from one sample sequenced in a study of blood T cell repertoires in COVID-19. Sequencing was performed with immunoSEQ multiplex PCR; in TCRdb, only in-frame clones are kept and a portion is missing. The sample has some 140,000 clones, about 75% seen once. Material: peripheral blood. The receptor set was obtained from a man older than 75 with acute or convalescent COVID-19.

The V and J genes are TRBV6-1 and TRBJ2-7; a possible D gene is TRBD1 (6 bases). Germline loops: CDR1 MNHNS, CDR2 SASEGT. The CDR3 runs 18 residues. V dropped 4 bases and J dropped 1 base, with 23 bases sitting between them. DNA of the CDR3: TGTGCCAGCAGTGCCCGAGGGGACACCCGGTTGGGGTCCTACGAGCAGTACTTC. It is translated as CASSARGDTRLGSYEQYF.

The J gene is TRBJ1-1, the V gene TRBV6-1, with D possibly being TRBD1 (5 bases). The CDR3 runs 16 residues. The V end lost 4 bases, the J end lost 1 base, and 16 bases lay between the germline ends. Germline values: CDR1 MNHNS, CDR2 SASEGT. Here the CDR3 DNA reads TGTGCCAGCAGTGCGGGGCGGGGCAGGGAGAACACTGAAGCTTTCTTT. It translates to CASSAGRGRENTEAFF.

The chain carries TRBV5-1 and TRBJ1-4; D might be TRBD1 (6 bases). Trimming removed 5 bases from V and 8 bases from J, with 13 bases in between. CDR1 and CDR2 from the germline V gene are SGHRS and YFSETQ. The CDR3 length is 13 residues. In nucleotides, the CDR3 is TGCGCCAGCAGTGAACAGGGACTAGAAAAACTGTTTTTT. Protein sequence: CASSEQGLEKLFF.

The chain is built from TRBV19 and TRBJ1-4, with 9 bases matching TRBD1. The CDR3 length is 18 residues. Germline V CDR1 and CDR2: LNHDA, SQIVND (reference sequence). With 4 bases clipped from V and 4 bases from J, the junction kept 13 bases outside the gene matches. CDR3 in DNA: TGTGCCAGTAGTACCCGGGACAGGGACCGCATCCATAATGAAAAACTGTTTTTT. Protein: CASSTRDRDRIHNEKLFF. The full variable domain, completed using reference TRBV19 and TRBJ1-4, is DGGITQSPKYLFRKEGQNVTLSCEQNLNHDAMYWYRQDPGQGLRLIYYSQIVNDFQKGDIAEGYSVSREKKESFPLTVTSAQKNPTAFYLCASSTRDRDRIHNEKLFFGSGTQLSVL.

This clone was found once. V gene TRBV7-9 combines with J gene TRBJ2-3; tentatively, D is TRBD1 (6 bases). There are 16 residues in the CDR3. Germline V gene data show CDR1 as SEHNR and CDR2 as FQNEAQ (reference sequence). V gave up 4 bases and J gave up 3 bases, with 17 bases separating them. CDR3 sequence: CASSSLAQGFTDTQYF. In DNA, the CDR3 is TGTGCCAGCAGCTCCCTCGCTCAGGGGTTTACAGATACGCAGTATTTT.

The chain couples TRBV27 to TRBJ1-2, with TRBD1 as a possible D gene (6 bases). V shed 7 bases and J shed 7 bases, with 19 bases lying between them. In germline, CDR1 is MNHEY, CDR2 SMNVEV (reference sequence). This CDR3 has 14 amino acids. CDR3 in DNA: TGTGCCAGCAAACAGGACCTAATAGGGGGTGGCTACACCTTC. Its protein is CASKQDLIGGGYTF.

The chain combines TRBV27 with TRBJ2-1; 13 bases match TRBD2. Unmatched junction bases numbered 3, after V lost 6 bases and J lost 4 bases. Germline V gives CDR1 MNHEY, CDR2 SMNVEV (reference sequence). The CDR3 is 15 residues long. CDR3 nucleotides: TGTGCCAGCAGCCCGGGACTAGCGGGGTACAATGAGCAGTTCTTC. Its translation: CASSPGLAGYNEQFF.

The V call is TRBV18, the J call TRBJ2-3; 9 positions agree with TRBD1. The length of the CDR3 is 15 residues. Germline V CDR1 and CDR2: KGHSH, LQKENI. Unmatched junction bases numbered 7, after V lost 6 bases and J lost 3 bases. The CDR3 DNA reads TGTGCCAGCTCCCGGGGACAGGGAAGTACAGATACGCAGTATTTT. Its translation is CASSRGQGSTDTQYF.

This clone was seen more than once but under ten times. The V gene is TRBV12-3 or TRBV12-4, the J gene TRBJ1-1; D is unresolved. V lost 10 bases to trimming and J lost 1 base, with 13 bases between them. The length of the CDR3 is 13 residues. Here the CDR3 DNA reads TGTGCCACCGGCCTAGGCGCGAACACTGAAGCTTTCTTT. This translates into CATGLGANTEAFF.

This clone was picked up a small number of times. CDR3 sequence (DNA): TGTGCCAGCAGCACCTACCGGGACAGGGGTAACCCCGGGGAGCTGTTTTTT. Protein product: CASSTYRDRGNPGELFF. The chain carries TRBV7-9 and TRBJ2-2; 10 nucleotides align to TRBD1. The CDR3 extends over 17 amino acids. Trimming at V came to 5 bases and at J to 6 bases, leaving 12 bases not matched to a gene. Germline V lookup: CDR1 SEHNR, CDR2 FQNEAQ (reference sequence).

This chain connects TRBV28 to TRBJ2-1; 8 bases fit TRBD1. The CDR3 has 16 amino acids. Trimming at V came to 7 bases and at J to 8 bases, leaving 16 bases not matched to a gene. Germline V gene data show CDR1 as MDHEN and CDR2 as SYDVKM. The CDR3 loop reads CASKQLESRGLDEQFF. The CDR3 bases are TGTGCCAGCAAACAACTAGAGAGCAGGGGGCTCGATGAGCAGTTCTTC.

J is TRBJ2-2 and V is TRBV2; 10 bases fit TRBD1. This CDR3 region has 15 residues. Germline V CDR1 and CDR2: SNHLY, FYNNEI. V was clipped by 4 bases and J by 6 bases; unmatched bases: 5. CDR3: CASSGDRGPAGELFF. CDR3 DNA sequence: TGTGCCAGCAGTGGCGACAGGGGGCCTGCCGGGGAGCTGTTTTTT.

The genes are TRBV18 and TRBJ2-7; no clear D. CDR3 size: 15 residues. Germline loops: CDR1 KGHSH, CDR2 LQKENI. V was clipped by 3 bases and J by 0 bases, with 12 bases between them. DNA for the CDR3: TGTGCCAGCTCACCGGTCGTAACTGCCTCCTACGAGCAGTACTTC. Protein product: CASSPVVTASYEQYF. Using reference TRBV18 and TRBJ2-7 for the parts outside the CDR3, the full variable domain is NAGVMQNPRHLVRRRGQEARLRCSPMKGHSHVYWYRQLPEEGLKFMVYLQKENIIDESGMPKERFSAEFPKEGPSILRIQQVVRGDSAAYFCASSPVVTASYEQYFGPGTRLTVT.

This clone was recorded only once. The V gene is TRBV7-2, the J gene TRBJ2-1, with D maybe TRBD1 (5 bases). With 1 base removed from V and 10 bases from J, the gap between germline ends came to 17 bases. This CDR3 is 15 amino acids long. Per the germline V gene, CDR1 is SGHTA and CDR2 is FQGNSA. The DNA for the CDR3 is TGTGCCAGCAGCTTAGTAGGTACAGGAAAGTGGGAGCAGTTCTTC. The encoded protein is CASSLVGTGKWEQFF.

This clone has just a few counts. This chain uses TRBV7-2 with TRBJ2-2; 7 bases line up with TRBD2. The V and J ends lost 6 bases and 5 bases, in that order; junction bases with no gene match: 6. Germline CDR1 and CDR2: SGHTA and FQGNSA. The CDR3 spans 14 residues. The CDR3 DNA follows: TGTGCCAGCAGGGCGGACGGGGGGACCGGGGAGCTGTTTTTT. Translating it yields CASRADGGTGELFF.

CDR3 in DNA: TGTGCCAGCAGTTCTCTACAGGGCTCAAGGACTGAAGCTTTCTTT. It specifies CASSSLQGSRTEAFF. The rearrangement joins TRBV28 to TRBJ1-1, with a weak D call TRBD1 (6 bases). Trimming cost V 4 bases and J 5 bases, with 17 bases left between them. CDR1 and CDR2 (germline): MDHEN, SYDVKM. CDR3 length: 15 residues.

The chain combines TRBV11-2 with TRBJ1-5; D unclear. There are 13 residues in the CDR3. Trimming stripped 5 bases from V and 4 bases from J, with 9 bases between. The germline V gene encodes CDR1 SGHAT and CDR2 FQNNGV. The CDR3 region is CASSPSPNQPQHF. The CDR3 DNA is TGTGCCAGCAGCCCCAGTCCAAATCAGCCCCAGCATTTT.

The rearrangement links TRBV19 to TRBJ1-5; the D is unclear. V lost 3 bases and J 7 bases, leaving 16 bases between the germline ends. The CDR3 is 15 residues long. The germline V gene has CDR1 LNHDA and CDR2 SQIVND (reference sequence). The CDR3 is CASSMMTIMNQPQHF. Written as DNA, the CDR3 is TGTGCCAGTAGTATGATGACAATCATGAACCAGCCCCAGCATTTT.

The chain is built from TRBV5-1 and TRBJ2-4; the D gene is possibly TRBD2 (5 bases). The CDR3 covers 17 residues. Germline V CDR1 and CDR2: SGHRS, YFSETQ. Trimming took off 3 bases at V and 0 bases at J, with 16 bases between the two ends. The CDR3 bases are TGCGCCAGCAGCTCGGGCACTTACGGACTAGCCAAAAACATTCAGTACTTC. As protein: CASSSGTYGLAKNIQYF. Combining the CDR3 with reference TRBV5-1 and TRBJ2-4 gives the whole variable domain KAGVTQTPRYLIKTRGQQVTLSCSPISGHRSVSWYQQTPGQGLQFLFEYFSETQRNKGNFPGRFSGRQFSNSRSEMNVSTLELGDSALYLCASSSGTYGLAKNIQYFGAGTRLSVL.

The gene calls are TRBV2 and TRBJ2-7; TRBD1 agrees at 8 bases. The CDR3 runs to 13 residues. Germline CDR1 is SNHLY and CDR2 is FYNNEI. V lost 0 bases and J lost 6; bases outside the gene matches: 1. The CDR3 DNA reads TGTGCCAGCAGTGAAGCTACAGGGGGCGAGCAGTACTTC. Translation: CASSEATGGEQYF.

The V gene is TRBV5-6, the J gene TRBJ2-5; perhaps TRBD2 as D (5 bases). V was shortened by 3 bases and J by 1 base, with 10 bases between the two germline ends. Germline V CDR1 and CDR2: SGHDT, YYEEEE. The CDR3 extends over 14 amino acids. The CDR3 DNA is TGTGCCAGCAGCTCCGGGGTTAGCCAAGAGACCCAGTACTTC. The encoded protein is CASSSGVSQETQYF.

The rearrangement joins TRBV5-1 to TRBJ2-2, with D possibly TRBD1 on 6 matching bases. Trimming took off 4 bases at V and 5 bases at J, with 12 bases between the two ends. The CDR3 is 14 amino acids. Germline CDR1 reads SGHRS; CDR2 reads YFSETQ. The CDR3 loop reads CASSRETGTGELFF. CDR3 bases: TGCGCCAGCAGCAGAGAAACAGGGACCGGGGAGCTGTTTTTT.

The chain has TRBV11-2 and TRBJ2-5; weak D call: TRBD2 (5 bases). The ends were cut back, 2 bases at V and 4 bases at J, with 11 bases in the middle. There are 14 residues in the CDR3. In germline, CDR1 is SGHAT, CDR2 FQNNGV. CDR3: CASSLSPGIETQYF. The CDR3 coding sequence is TGTGCCAGCAGCTTAAGTCCGGGGATAGAGACCCAGTACTTC.